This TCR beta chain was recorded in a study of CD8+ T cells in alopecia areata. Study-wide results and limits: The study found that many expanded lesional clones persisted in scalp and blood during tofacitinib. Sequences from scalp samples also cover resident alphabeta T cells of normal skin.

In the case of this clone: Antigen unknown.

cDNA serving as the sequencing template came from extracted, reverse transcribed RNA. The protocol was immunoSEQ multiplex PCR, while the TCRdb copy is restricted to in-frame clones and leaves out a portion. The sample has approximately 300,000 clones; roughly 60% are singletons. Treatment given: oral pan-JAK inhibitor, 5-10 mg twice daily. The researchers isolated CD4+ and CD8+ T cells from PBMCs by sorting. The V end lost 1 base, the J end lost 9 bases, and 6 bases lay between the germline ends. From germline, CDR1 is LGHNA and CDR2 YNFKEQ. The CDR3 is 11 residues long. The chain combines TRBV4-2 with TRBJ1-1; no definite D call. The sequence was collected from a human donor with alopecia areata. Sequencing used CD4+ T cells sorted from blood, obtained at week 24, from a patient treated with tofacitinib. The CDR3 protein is CASSQGGKAFF. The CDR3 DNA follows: TGTGCCAGCAGCCAAGGGGGAAAAGCTTTCTTT.